Detailed here is one TCR beta chain. These data come from a study of T cell responses to AZD1222 COVID-19 vaccine. TCRdb's copy holds only in-frame clones and misses some; the assay was immunoSEQ multiplex PCR. The data show about 270,000 clones, approximately 94% seen once. Germline CDR1 reads MGHRA; CDR2 reads YSYEKL. Deletions cut 4 bases from V and 0 bases from J, with 22 bases between. The CDR3 runs 19 residues. The sequencing here drew on peripheral blood, taken 28 days after the second AZD1222 dose. The chain recombines TRBV4-1 with TRBJ2-4; D is perhaps TRBD1 (5 bases). This receptor was obtained from an adult who received the AZD1222 COVID-19 vaccine. The CDR3 DNA reads as TGCGCCAGCAGCCCCCAGGGTCCCAAATCCATACTAGCCAAAAACATTCAGTACTTC. It codes for CASSPQGPKSILAKNIQYF.